This T cell receptor (beta chain) was retrieved from a study of blood T cells in healthy people across ages. Next came a second PCR, run for about 6 to 12 cycles, which used a sample-barcoded 5' primer along with a J-beta primer mix. TCRdb analysed the 5' RACE reads with MiXCR anew, one entry per CDR3 protein. The table lists 900,000 to 950,000 distinct CDR3 sequences, almost 30% of them singletons. This clonotype was counted only a few times. These data are also associated with another study on T cells of mothers and their children. That work adds: Samples came from a few healthy Caucasian mothers and their six children. Sequencing returned over 9 million TCR beta CDR3 reads per mother and about 3 million per child.

The source material was blood. The source of this sequence is a woman between 40 and 50 years old in good health.

Here the CDR3 reads CASSLSKAGGDNEQFF. Here the CDR3 DNA reads TGTGCCAGCAGCTTATCCAAAGCGGGGGGGGACAATGAGCAGTTCTTC. The chain recombines TRBV11-1 with TRBJ2-1, with 10 positions matching TRBD2. The CDR3 is 16 residues long. The J segment lost 5 bases and the V segment lost 2 bases, leaving 6 bases of the junction unmatched. Germline V gives CDR1 SGHAT, CDR2 FQDESV (reference sequence).